These 3 T cell receptor beta chains were all obtained from the same sample, sequenced in a study of memory CD4+ T cells and cytomegalovirus serostatus. Method: immunoSEQ multiplex PCR; TCRdb's copy keeps in-frame clones and lacks some. The sample yields about 48,000 clones, around 80% seen once. Single viable CD3+CD4+CD8-CD45RO+ cells were sorted as the memory CD4+ T cells. Sequencing was carried out using memory CD4+ T cells from blood. The receptor set was obtained from an adult in good health and CMV-seronegative.

This clone is medium-sized in the sample. The rearrangement joins TRBV5-6 to TRBJ2-6; no clear D gene. The CDR3 has 15 amino acids. Germline V gives CDR1 SGHDT, CDR2 YYEEEE. V gave up 1 base and J gave up 1 base, with 6 bases separating them. CDR3: CASSLYGSGANVLTF. For the CDR3, the DNA is TGTGCCAGCAGCTTGTACGGATCTGGGGCCAACGTCCTGACTTTC. The entire variable domain, with the rest obtained from reference TRBV5-6 and TRBJ2-6, is as follows: DAGVTQSPTHLIKTRGQQVTLRCSPKSGHDTVSWYQQALGQGPQFIFQYYEEEERQRGNFPDRFSGHQFPNYSSELNVNALLLGDSALYLCASSLYGSGANVLTFGAGSRLTVL.

The chain joins TRBV6-6 to TRBJ2-3; D unresolved. Germline V lookup: CDR1 MNHNY, CDR2 SVGAGI (reference sequence). This CDR3 region has 13 residues. Between the trimmed V and J ends, which lost 7 bases and 1 base, there was a span of 9 bases. CDR3 in amino acids: CASKVDGTDTQYF. DNA for the CDR3: TGTGCCAGCAAGGTAGACGGCACAGATACGCAGTATTTT.

This chain uses TRBV21-1 with TRBJ2-1. TRBV21-1 is a documented pseudogene. CDR3 length equals 13 residues. The CDR3 sequence: CASREGCYNEQFF. The CDR3 coding sequence is TGTGCCAGCAGGGAAGGGTGCTACAATGAGCAGTTCTTC.